The 22 T cell receptor beta chains listed next were all sequenced from one sample in a study of glioma-infiltrating T cells listed by TCRdb under 2016. The reads were generated on an Illumina MiSeq. TCR alpha and beta CDR3 regions were amplified with the iRepertoire nested amplicon-rescue multiplex PCR (arm-PCR) platform from RNA. TCRdb reprocessing: public reads trimmed at Q25 with fastp, clones called with MiXCR, in-frame beta chains kept. Rows are unified per CDR3 protein, each entry keeping the most common DNA and genes. The sample table lists 150,000 to 200,000 distinct CDR3 sequences, around 42% of them with a count of one. The ten largest account for around 5% of the sample. The sequencing sample was made of glioma tissue, nonneoplastic brain tissue, or PBMCs (not recorded which). These TCRs come from a human donor with low-grade glioma or glioblastoma, undergoing nonglioma brain surgery, or in good health (not recorded which).

To note about this clonotype: A read error may produce the germline difference seen at one junction end. The gene calls are TRBV18 and TRBJ2-5; D is perhaps TRBD1 (5 bases). The CDR3 loop spans 12 amino acids. Germline CDR1 reads KGHSH; CDR2 reads LQKENI. CDR3 sequence reads: CAISPWGETQYF. The CDR3 DNA reads TGTGCCATCTCACCATGGGGCGAGACCCAGTACTTC.

Comments on this clonotype: Germline is not matched at one junction end, which may reflect a read error. The chain links TRBV19 to TRBJ1-5, with 10 positions matching TRBD1. The CDR3 is 15 amino acids. Germline V CDR1 and CDR2: LNHDA, SQIVND (reference sequence). DNA of the CDR3: TGTGCCAGTAGTATAGACCGGGGACAGGGGTCGCCCAAGCATTTT. Encoded protein: CASSIDRGQGSPKHF.

The V gene is TRBV30, the J gene TRBJ2-1; D not resolved. Germline loops: CDR1 GTSNPN, CDR2 SVGIG (reference sequence). The CDR3 has 11 residues. Trimming took 0 bases from V and 8 from J, leaving 5 bases between them. The CDR3 nucleotides are TGTGCCTGGAGTGTATTCGATGAGCAGTTCTTC. It codes for CAWSVFDEQFF.

This clonotype was counted only a few times. The chain links TRBV19 to TRBJ2-5, with TRBD1 as a possible D gene (6 bases). CDR1 is LNHDA and CDR2 is SQIVND in the germline V gene (reference sequence). With 5 bases removed from V and 2 bases from J, the gap between germline ends came to 9 bases. This CDR3 comprises 13 residues. The CDR3 loop is CASSVDSQETQYF. CDR3 DNA: TGTGCCAGTAGTGTGGACAGTCAAGAGACCCAGTACTTC. Complete variable domain (other parts from reference TRBV19 and TRBJ2-5): DGGITQSPKYLFRKEGQNVTLSCEQNLNHDAMYWYRQDPGQGLRLIYYSQIVNDFQKGDIAEGYSVSREKKESFPLTVTSAQKNPTAFYLCASSVDSQETQYFGPGTRLLVL.

Many counts were recorded for this clonotype. This rearrangement joins TRBV20-1 to TRBJ1-3; TRBD1 aligns across 8 bases. The V segment lost 5 bases and the J segment 2 bases; nucleotides outside the gene matches: 5. The germline V gene encodes CDR1 DFQATT and CDR2 SNEGSKA (reference sequence). The CDR3 has 14 residues. In DNA form, the CDR3 reads TGCAGTGCTGAACCAGGGGGCACTGGAAACACCATATATTTT. Translated, it gives CSAEPGGTGNTIYF.

A word on this clonotype: A far more abundant clone sits one base away, making this likely a read error. This sequence joins TRBV10-3 and TRBJ2-5, with D hard to call. Trimming shortened V by 2 bases and J by 5 bases, and 6 bases separated the two germline ends. Germline V CDR1 and CDR2: ENHRY, SYGVKD. The CDR3 sequence is 12 residues long. The CDR3, as DNA: TGTGCCATCAGTGAGCCCAGTGAGACCCAGTACTTC. Its translation: CAISEPSETQYF.

Ten or more counts support this clonotype. The chain recombines TRBV20-1 with TRBJ2-7, with 7 bases identical to TRBD1. This CDR3 has 15 residues. The germline gives CDR1 DFQATT, CDR2 SNEGSKA (reference sequence). The junction had 15 bases not matched to a gene; V was cut back by 6 bases and J by 4 bases. The CDR3 coding sequence is TGCAGTGCCACCCAAAGTGAGGGGGCGACTTACGAGCAGTACTTC. Amino acids: CSATQSEGATYEQYF.

J is TRBJ2-7 and V is TRBV19; 9 nucleotides agree with TRBD2. The CDR3 spans 14 residues. The germline V gene has CDR1 LNHDA and CDR2 SQIVND (reference sequence). V was clipped by 7 bases and J by 0 bases; unmatched bases: 4. DNA for the CDR3: TGTGCCAGTAAGAAGCGGGAGGCCTCCTACGAGCAGTACTTC. It yields the protein CASKKREASYEQYF.

As concerns this clonotype: As the CDR3 is not closed by the conserved phenylalanine or tryptophan, this likely results from a read error. The chain carries TRBV20-1 and TRBJ2-1, with D tentatively TRBD1 or TRBD2 (5 bases each). This CDR3 comprises 12 residues. Trimming left V 4 bases short and J 7 bases short, with 11 bases between. Germline assignment: CDR1 DFQATT and CDR2 SNEGSKA (reference sequence). The CDR3 DNA follows: TGCAGTGCTACGTTTGGGGGAAATGAGCAGTTCTTA. Translation: CSATFGGNEQFL.

A note on this clonotype: Without the conserved terminal phenylalanine or tryptophan, this CDR3 likely stems from a read error. The V call is TRBV25-1, the J call TRBJ2-7; 8 bases agree with TRBD1. V trimming: 6 bases; J trimming: 5 bases; junction bases outside the gene matches: 12. The length of the CDR3 is 15 residues. The V gene's germline CDR1 is MGHDK and CDR2 SYGVNS. The CDR3 region is CASSNLQGALDEQYL. The CDR3 DNA sequence: TGTGCCAGCAGCAACCTCCAGGGGGCGCTGGACGAGCAGTACTTA.

This clonotype was seen at least ten times. The rearrangement uses TRBV20-1 and TRBJ1-2; D perhaps matches TRBD1 (5 bases). V lost 3 bases to trimming and J lost 3 bases, with 20 bases between them. The V gene's germline CDR1 is DFQATT and CDR2 SNEGSKA (reference sequence). The CDR3 contains 16 residues. The DNA for the CDR3 is TGCAGTGCTAGGGTTAGCAGGGACGACATTGACTATGGCTACACCTTC. Amino acid sequence: CSARVSRDDIDYGYTF.

This clonotype was observed at least ten times. The chain recombines TRBV27 with TRBJ2-3; D perhaps matches TRBD2 (6 bases). The CDR3 totals 12 residues. CDR1 and CDR2 (germline): MNHEY, SMNVEV (reference sequence). V lost 5 bases and J lost 6, with 9 bases in between. This CDR3 reads CASSHRGDTQYF. The CDR3 nucleotides are TGTGCCAGCAGTCACCGGGGGGATACGCAGTATTTT.

With respect to this clonotype: This may be a read error: a much more frequent sequence differs by one nucleotide. For the CDR3, the DNA is TGTGCCAGCAGTCCCGAGGAGGATGGAGACACCATATATTTT. Encoded protein: CASSPEEDGDTIYF. The gene calls are TRBV28 and TRBJ1-3; D gene unclear. This CDR3 has 14 amino acids. The germline V gene has CDR1 MDHEN and CDR2 SYDVKM.

For this clonotype: This clone may be a read error of a much larger clone one base away. V is TRBV20-1 and J is TRBJ1-3, with D perhaps matching TRBD1 (5 bases). Per germline, CDR1 DFQATT and CDR2 SNEGSKA (reference sequence). The CDR3 extends over 14 amino acids. Trimming stripped 0 bases from V and 3 bases from J, with 9 bases between. The CDR3 loop is CSARDQGNGNTIYF. The CDR3 DNA is TGCAGTGCTAGAGATCAGGGTAATGGAAACACCATATATTTT.

In regard to this clonotype: Compared with germline, one end of the junction differs, possibly owing to a read error. The rearrangement uses TRBV5-5 and TRBJ1-1, with D possibly TRBD1 on 5 matching bases. Germline V gene data show CDR1 as SGHKS and CDR2 as YYEKEE (reference sequence). The CDR3 is made up of 15 amino acids. CDR3 region: CAGSLRQGENTEAFF. Written as DNA, the CDR3 is TGCGCCGGCAGCTTGCGCCAGGGAGAGAACACTGAAGCTTTCTTT.

Comments on this clonotype: This may come from a read error, since a much larger clone is one base off. V is TRBV24-1 and J is TRBJ2-3; no firm D call. This CDR3 has 14 amino acids. Trimming took 7 bases from V and 1 from J, leaving 11 bases between them. CDR1 is KGHDR, CDR2 SFDVKD, per germline. The CDR3 DNA reads as TGTGCCACCAGGGACGAAAGGGGCACAGATACGCAGTATTTT. Its translation: CATRDERGTDTQYF.

Ten or more counts support this clonotype. The genes are TRBV2 and TRBJ2-1; D gene unclear. This CDR3 spans 14 amino acids. The V end was cut by 4 bases, the J end by 1 base, with 8 bases between. CDR1 and CDR2 (germline): SNHLY, FYNNEI. CDR3: CASSGTISYNEQFF. CDR3 in DNA: TGTGCCAGCAGTGGAACTATATCCTACAATGAGCAGTTCTTC.

This clonotype was counted only a few times. The chain carries TRBV29-1 and TRBJ2-7, with 9 bases matching TRBD2. Germline CDR1 and CDR2: SQVTM and ANQGSEA. The CDR3 has 14 residues. V shed 7 bases, J shed 1 base, and the junction held 8 bases outside the gene matches. The CDR3 coding sequence is TGCAGCGCTCTTTCGACTAGCGGTTCCTACGAGCAGTACTTC. Encoded protein: CSALSTSGSYEQYF.

This clonotype was seen ten or more times. The chain has TRBV6-1 and TRBJ1-1; 8 nucleotides line up with TRBD1. This CDR3 has 13 residues. Germline V lookup: CDR1 MNHNS, CDR2 SASEGT. The V segment lost 6 bases and the J segment 2 bases; nucleotides outside the gene matches: 2. The CDR3 DNA follows: TGTGCCAGCAGACAGGGGGTTAACACTGAAGCTTTCTTT. It is translated as CASRQGVNTEAFF.

This clonotype was detected ten times or more. This chain joins TRBV24-1 and TRBJ1-1, with D unclear. This CDR3 is 12 amino acids long. Germline V gene data show CDR1 as KGHDR and CDR2 as SFDVKD. The V end was cut by 5 bases, the J end by 2 bases, with 5 bases between. CDR3 DNA: TGTGCCACCAGTGGCCCCAACACTGAAGCTTTCTTT. Its translation is CATSGPNTEAFF.

This clonotype occurred many times. The chain links TRBV20-1 to TRBJ2-1, with D perhaps TRBD2 (6 bases). The CDR3 contains 13 residues. The germline CDR1 and CDR2 sequences are DFQATT and SNEGSKA (reference sequence). Trimming removed 0 bases from V and 15 bases from J, with 18 bases in between. This CDR3 reads CSARDADYPSRFF. The CDR3 DNA is TGCAGTGCTAGAGATGCGGACTACCCGTCCCGGTTCTTC.

A word on this clonotype: One base away lies a much larger clone, so this may be a sequencing read error. The chain has TRBV7-2 and TRBJ2-5; 7 bases match TRBD1. The CDR3 contains 13 residues. Looked up from germline, CDR1 is SGHTA and CDR2 is FQGNSA. CDR3 amino acids: CASSWDSQETKYF. The CDR3 DNA sequence: TGTGCCAGCAGCTGGGACAGTCAAGAGACCAAGTACTTC.